The 6 T cell receptor beta chains reported below all come from one sample, sequenced in a study of graft-versus-host responses after intestinal transplantation. Here immunoSEQ multiplex PCR was the method, and the copy in TCRdb shows in-frame clones only, minus some. The data contain under 65,000 clones, around 92% of them singletons. Their target antigens are unknown. The sequenced sample was unstimulated CD4+ T cells sorted from spleen or lymph node cells, obtained before transplant. These TCRs come from a human donor who was the organ donor for an intestinal transplant.

The V and J genes are TRBV5-1 and TRBJ1-2, with D perhaps TRBD1 (6 bases). Germline CDR1 is SGHRS and CDR2 is YFSETQ. Trimming stripped 1 base from V and 4 bases from J, with 8 bases between. CDR3 length equals 13 residues. CDR3: CASSLTTGYGYTF. For the CDR3, the DNA is TGCGCCAGCAGCTTGACGACAGGCTATGGCTACACCTTC. The whole variable domain, remainder taken from reference TRBV5-1 and TRBJ1-2, is KAGVTQTPRYLIKTRGQQVTLSCSPISGHRSVSWYQQTPGQGLQFLFEYFSETQRNKGNFPGRFSGRQFSNSRSEMNVSTLELGDSALYLCASSLTTGYGYTFGSGTRLTVV.

This clone was observed once. The chain recombines TRBV23-1 with TRBJ2-2; the D gene is possibly TRBD1 (6 bases). TRBV23-1 is assigned to the ORF class and has an uncertain function. The germline V and J ends were trimmed by 0 bases and 7 bases, with 12 bases remaining between them. The CDR3 contains 15 residues. CDR3 sequence reads: CASSQSLGAGGELFF. CDR3 in DNA: TGCGCCAGCAGTCAATCCTTGGGGGCGGGCGGGGAGCTGTTTTTT.

The CDR3 protein is CASSQVPSRSQETQYF. In DNA form, the CDR3 reads TGTGCCAGCAGCCAAGTTCCTAGCAGGTCCCAAGAGACCCAGTACTTC. J is TRBJ2-5 and V is TRBV4-2, with a tentative D call TRBD2 (5 bases). The CDR3 loop spans 16 amino acids. Deletions cut 1 base from V and 1 base from J, with 13 bases between. The germline gives CDR1 LGHNA, CDR2 YNFKEQ.

The gene calls are TRBV2 and TRBJ2-4; 7 nucleotides agree with TRBD2. This CDR3 has 14 residues. J gave up 6 bases and V 7 bases, and 9 bases lay outside the gene matches. The germline CDR1 and CDR2 sequences are SNHLY and FYNNEI. The CDR3 protein is CASNGGGSLNIQYF. In nucleotides, the CDR3 is TGTGCCAGCAATGGAGGCGGGAGTTTAAACATTCAGTACTTC.

This clone came up a few times. The CDR3 DNA reads as TGTGCCAGCAGCAATAACAGGGGCCAAGTCGAGCAGTACTTC. Translating gives CASSNNRGQVEQYF. J is TRBJ2-7 and V is TRBV2; 7 nucleotides match TRBD1. The germline V gene has CDR1 SNHLY and CDR2 FYNNEI. The trim removed 6 bases at V and 6 bases at J, leaving 11 bases unmatched. This CDR3 is 14 amino acids long.

The chain joins TRBV5-4 to TRBJ2-5; 8 nucleotides agree with TRBD2. There are 13 residues in the CDR3. Trimming cost V 4 bases and J 5 bases; bases outside gene matches: 4. The V gene's germline CDR1 is SGHNT and CDR2 YYREEE (reference sequence). Here the CDR3 DNA reads TGTGCCAGCAGCCCGGGACTAGAGGAGACCCAGTACTTC. This gives the protein CASSPGLEETQYF.